This TCR beta chain is drawn from a study of Graves' ophthalmopathy and Graves' hyperthyroidism. Amplifying from RNA transcripts, the study obtained TCR beta CDR3 regions. An opening RT-PCR round employed HTBI primers and preceded a second-round multiplex PCR. MiXCR, run by TCRdb on the multiplex PCR reads, gives a single entry per CDR3 protein. Of 400,000 to 450,000 distinct CDR3 sequences listed, 20% to 25% were seen once; the top ten hold 2.5% to 3.5%. This clonotype was counted many times. Certain patients, namely those with other autoimmune diseases, uncontrolled infections, pregnancy or lactation, were excluded. The V gene's germline CDR1 is MDHEN and CDR2 SYDVKM. The CDR3 sequence is 15 residues long. With V trimmed by 1 base and J by 7 bases, 4 bases remained unmatched.

Sample: peripheral blood. This receptor was identified in a woman under 30 with stable Graves' hyperthyroidism. The rearrangement joins TRBV28 to TRBJ2-2; 9 nucleotides line up with TRBD2. The CDR3 region has the DNA TGTGCCAGCAGTTTATTTGCTAGCGGGGACGGGGAGCTGTTTTTT. Amino acids: CASSLFASGDGELFF. Together with reference TRBV28 and TRBJ2-2, the CDR3 gives the full variable domain: DVKVTQSSRYLVKRTGEKVFLECVQDMDHENMFWYRQDPGLGLRLIYFSYDVKMKEKGDIPEGYSVSREKKERFSLILESASTNQTSMYLCASSLFASGDGELFFGEGSRLTVL.